This is a list of T cell receptor beta chains from one sample in a study of shared clonotypes between healthy human individuals. Generated by immunoSEQ multiplex PCR, the TCRdb table keeps only in-frame clones and is missing some. The repertoire holds about 2 million clones, with approximately 95% as singletons. The specimen was naive CD8+ T cells sorted from blood. Source of these receptors: a man aged 18 to 35 in good health. CDR3s include the opening cysteine and the closing phenylalanine or tryptophan. D genes are given only for firm matches. A clone size is listed for some rows: how often the clone was seen (once, few, many), or a class if it is expanded.

TRBV10-3	-	TRBJ2-3	-	TGTGCCATCAGTGAGACCGAGGGGGGGCTTAGCGGGCTTGGAGGTACGCAGTATTTT	CAISETEGGLSGLGGTQYF
TRBV6-5	TRBD2	TRBJ2-5	-	TGTGCCAGCAGGGACGCGGGAGGAGAGACCCAGTACTTC	CASRDAGGETQYF
TRBV5-1	TRBD2	TRBJ2-7	once	TGCGCCAGCAGGGTAGCGGGGGGCACCTACGAGCAGTACTTC	CASRVAGGTYEQYF
TRBV25-1	TRBD2	TRBJ2-1	-	TGTGCCAGCAGTAGCGGGAGGGGGGGATGGGAGCAGTTCTTC	CASSSGRGGWEQFF
TRBV13	TRBD1	TRBJ2-2	-	TGTGCCAGCAACGTCCGGGACAGAGGGACCGGGGAGCTGTTTTTT	CASNVRDRGTGELFF
TRBV4-3	TRBD1	TRBJ2-5	-	TGCGCCAGCAGCCCCGGGACAGGGAGAGAGACCCAGTACTTC	CASSPGTGRETQYF
TRBV5-1	-	TRBJ1-2	-	TGCGCCAGCAGCTTGGATCAGCGCTCGAACTATGGCTACACCTTC	CASSLDQRSNYGYTF
TRBV11-3	-	TRBJ2-5	-	TGTGCCAGCAGTTTAGACAGGAACCAAGAGACCCAGTACTTC	CASSLDRNQETQYF
TRBV11-1	TRBD1	TRBJ1-1	-	TGTGCCAGCAGCTTAGCCACCCCAGGGGGCATGAACACTGAAGCTTTCTTT	CASSLATPGGMNTEAFF
TRBV13	-	TRBJ2-6	-	TGTGCCAGCAGCTCCTTCTCTGGGGCCAACGTCCTGACTTTC	CASSSFSGANVLTF
TRBV7-9	TRBD2	TRBJ2-3	-	TGTGCCAGCAGCTTAGAGTCTAGCGGAAGTACAGATACGCAGTATTTT	CASSLESSGSTDTQYF
TRBV6-5	-	TRBJ2-7	-	TGTGCCAGCAGTACATGGCGGGACAGCTCCTACGAGCAGTACTTC	CASSTWRDSSYEQYF
TRBV19	-	TRBJ1-4	-	TGTGCCAGTTCCACTGGGAATGAAAAACTGTTTTTT	CASSTGNEKLFF
TRBV27	TRBD2	TRBJ2-2	-	TGTGCCAGCAGTTTAGTTAGCGGGGCTTCCGGGGAGCTGTTTTTT	CASSLVSGASGELFF
TRBV7-9	-	TRBJ1-1	-	TGTGCCAGCAGCTTAGGGGCAGAATACACTGAAGCTTTCTTT	CASSLGAEYTEAFF
TRBV7-9	-	TRBJ1-2	-	TGTGCCAGCAGCTTTCGGGTAGACGAGTTTAACTATGGCTACACCTTC	CASSFRVDEFNYGYTF
TRBV5-1	TRBD2	TRBJ2-3	-	TGCGCCAGCAGCTTGGGTGCGGGGGGCCTCACAGATACGCAGTATTTT	CASSLGAGGLTDTQYF
TRBV5-8	-	TRBJ2-5	-	TGTGCCAGCACCCAACGAGGGGGTAAAGAGACCCAGTACTTC	CASTQRGGKETQYF
TRBV6-6	-	TRBJ2-5	-	TGTGCCAGCATCGGACGACGGAGGGAGACCCAGTACTTC	CASIGRRRETQYF
TRBV28	-	TRBJ2-4	-	TGTGCCAGCAGTTTACCCGGGACGGGAAACATTCAGTACTTC	CASSLPGTGNIQYF
TRBV5-4	-	TRBJ1-2	-	TGTGCCAGCAGCTATGGGGGGGATGGCTACACCTTC	CASSYGGDGYTF
TRBV2	-	TRBJ1-1	-	TGTGCCAGCAGTGCGTACCTTGAGGGGCACCGAGCCCCGAACACTGAAGCTTTCTTT	CASSAYLEGHRAPNTEAFF
TRBV5-1	-	TRBJ1-5	-	TGCGCCAGCACCGGAGCCCCGGCGGTGGGGCCCCAGCATTTT	CASTGAPAVGPQHF
TRBV27	TRBD1	TRBJ1-6	once	TGTGCCAGCAGTTTCCTTCTGAGGGACAGCCTCTCACCCCTCCACTTT	CASSFLLRDSLSPLHF
TRBV2	TRBD1	TRBJ1-2	-	TGTGCCAGCAGTGATGGACAGGGCGCCTCTTGGGTGAGCTACACCTTC	CASSDGQGASWVSYTF
TRBV27	-	TRBJ2-7	-	TGTGCCAGCAGTTTAGGACCCCAGGGGATCTACGAGCAGTACTTC	CASSLGPQGIYEQYF
TRBV30	-	TRBJ2-3	-	TGTGCCTGGAGTGTATCTTATCCAGATACGCAGTATTTT	CAWSVSYPDTQYF
TRBV2	-	TRBJ2-1	-	TGTGCCAGCAGTGCCCCTTACCGGAGCTCCTACAATGAGCAGTTCTTC	CASSAPYRSSYNEQFF
TRBV5-1	-	TRBJ2-7	-	TGCGCCAGCAGCTTCGACGGAGGAACCTACGAGCAGTACTTC	CASSFDGGTYEQYF
TRBV5-4	TRBD1	TRBJ1-2	-	TGTGCCAGCAGCTTAGGGGGCGGGGATGGCTACACCTTC	CASSLGGGDGYTF
TRBV6-5	-	TRBJ2-1	-	TGTGCCAGCAGTTACTCGACGGAGGGGTGGGGGGAGCAGTTCTTC	CASSYSTEGWGEQFF
TRBV4-1	TRBD2	TRBJ2-7	-	TGCGCCAGCAGCCAAGATCCGGACGGGACTATCTACGAGCAGTACTTC	CASSQDPDGTIYEQYF
TRBV9	-	TRBJ2-7	-	TGTGCCAGCAGCCCTCCGCGGGATCCTGCTGAGCAGTACTTC	CASSPPRDPAEQYF
TRBV6-1	-	TRBJ2-5	-	TGTGCCAGCAGCCCCGGGGTAGAGACCCAGTACTTC	CASSPGVETQYF
TRBV11-2	TRBD1	TRBJ1-4	once	TGTGCCAGCAGCTTAGGGACAGGGGATGAAAAACTGTTTTTT	CASSLGTGDEKLFF
TRBV10-1	TRBD1	TRBJ1-1	-	TGCGCCAGCCCGGGGGGTGGACAGGGAGGGGCTGAAGCTTTCTTT	CASPGGGQGGAEAFF
TRBV4-1	TRBD1	TRBJ2-7	once	TGCGCCAGCAGCCAACCTCCTAGTGGGACAGGCGAGCAGTACTTC	CASSQPPSGTGEQYF
TRBV4-1	-	TRBJ1-1	once	TGCGCCAGCAGCCAAGATACGGGGGCTAGAACTGAAGCTTTCTTT	CASSQDTGARTEAFF
TRBV7-9	-	TRBJ2-3	-	TGTGCCAGCAGCTTATCACAGGGCACAGATACGCAGTATTTT	CASSLSQGTDTQYF
TRBV19	TRBD2	TRBJ2-3	-	TGTGCCAGTAGTGAGGGACTAGCGGGAATGGAGACGCAGTATTTT	CASSEGLAGMETQYF
TRBV27	TRBD2	TRBJ2-1	-	TGTGCCAGCAGCCTTCGCGGGGGGGAGCAGTTCTTC	CASSLRGGEQFF
TRBV5-4	-	TRBJ2-1	once	TGTGCCAGCAGTATTCTCTCCGGTGAGCAGTTCTTC	CASSILSGEQFF
TRBV28	-	TRBJ2-3	-	TGTGCCAGCAGTTTAGGCAGCCTTAGCACAGATACGCAGTATTTT	CASSLGSLSTDTQYF
TRBV16	TRBD1	TRBJ2-7	-	TGTGCCAGCAGCCAATCTGACAGGGGGCCGTGCGAGCAGTACTTC	CASSQSDRGPCEQYF
TRBV28	TRBD1	TRBJ2-7	-	TGTGCCAGCAGGACAGGGGCCCCCTACGAGCAGTACTTC	CASRTGAPYEQYF
TRBV5-3	TRBD1	TRBJ2-1	-	TGTGCCAGAAGCTCCCATCCCCGGGACAGGAACAATGAGCAGTTCTTC	CARSSHPRDRNNEQFF
TRBV5-3	-	TRBJ2-7	-	TGTGCCAGAAGCTTGGAGGGGACTGCACCCTACGAGCAGTACTTC	CARSLEGTAPYEQYF
TRBV7-8	TRBD1	TRBJ2-7	-	TGTGCCAGCAGCTTTGGAGGGACAGGGTCCTACGAGCAGTACTTC	CASSFGGTGSYEQYF
TRBV4-1	-	TRBJ2-3	-	TGCGCCAGCAGCCAAGCATCACCAGATACGCAGTATTTT	CASSQASPDTQYF
TRBV5-6	-	TRBJ1-2	once	TGTGCCAGCAGCCCCCCAGAGGGGATCGATGGCTACACCTTC	CASSPPEGIDGYTF
TRBV7-2	-	TRBJ2-7	-	TGTGCCAGCAGCTTTCCACTAAACGACAGGTTGAGCTACGAGCAGTACTTC	CASSFPLNDRLSYEQYF
TRBV25-1	-	TRBJ2-7	-	TGTGCCAGCAGTGACACAGGGACGGGGAACGAGCAGTACTTC	CASSDTGTGNEQYF
TRBV15	TRBD2	TRBJ2-2	-	TGTGCCACCAGCAGAGATGGTACTAGCGGGAGTCTCGGGGAGCTGTTTTTT	CATSRDGTSGSLGELFF
TRBV10-3	-	TRBJ2-7	-	TGTGCCATCAGTGATTCTGGAGATTCGACCTACGAGCAGTACTTC	CAISDSGDSTYEQYF
TRBV6-1	-	TRBJ1-3	-	TGTGCCAGCAGATCCCCGGTCTCTGGAAACACCATATATTTT	CASRSPVSGNTIYF